Following are 12 T cell receptor beta chains from one sample sequenced in a study of shared clonotypes between healthy human individuals. Measured with immunoSEQ multiplex PCR; TCRdb has only the in-frame clones, and not every one. The sample carries approximately 640,000 clones, roughly 78% recorded once. Sequencing was carried out using memory CD4+ T cells sorted from blood. Subset denoted: CD45RA-negative fraction. These TCRs come from a woman in her 30s in good health.

On this clone: This same CDR3 is encoded by further DNA sequences in the sample. V is TRBV28 and J is TRBJ1-2, with no clear D. This CDR3 spans 13 amino acids. Germline V gene sequence: CDR1 MDHEN, CDR2 SYDVKM. With 2 bases removed from V and 8 bases from J, the gap between germline ends came to 12 bases. CDR3 region: CASSLRQPPGYTF. Here the CDR3 DNA reads TGTGCCAGCAGTTTACGGCAGCCTCCCGGCTACACCTTC.

The rearrangement joins TRBV5-1 to TRBJ2-5; no clear D gene. Germline CDR1 SGHRS, CDR2 YFSETQ. The ends were cut back, 1 base at V and 11 bases at J, with 12 bases in the middle. The CDR3 is 12 residues long. The CDR3 DNA is TGCGCCAGCAGCTTGACTCCCTCCGGGCAGTACTTC. It encodes CASSLTPSGQYF.

The rearrangement links TRBV18 to TRBJ2-7; 7 positions agree with TRBD2. V shed 2 bases and J 3 bases; nucleotides not matched to a gene: 7. Germline V lookup: CDR1 KGHSH, CDR2 LQKENI. The CDR3 loop spans 15 amino acids. The CDR3 region is CASSPGGGFSYEQYF. The CDR3 DNA reads as TGTGCCAGCTCACCAGGGGGAGGGTTCAGCTACGAGCAGTACTTC.

J is TRBJ2-5 and V is TRBV14; D gene uncertain. Germline CDR1 SGHDN, CDR2 FVKESK. The V gene lost 2 bases and the J gene lost 0 bases, with 4 bases spanning the gap. The CDR3 runs to 13 residues. Here the CDR3 reads CASSQSHQETQYF. The CDR3 coding sequence is TGTGCCAGCAGCCAATCACACCAAGAGACCCAGTACTTC.

This chain connects TRBV2 to TRBJ1-1; 9 bases match TRBD1. CDR3 size: 14 residues. J gave up 9 bases and V 5 bases, and 10 bases lay outside the gene matches. The germline V gene encodes CDR1 SNHLY and CDR2 FYNNEI. The CDR3 loop is CASSKDRGEDKAFF. Here the CDR3 DNA reads TGTGCCAGCAGTAAGGACAGGGGTGAAGACAAAGCTTTCTTT. The complete variable domain, with remaining parts taken from reference TRBV2 and TRBJ1-1, reads EPEVTQTPSHQVTQMGQEVILRCVPISNHLYFYWYRQILGQKVEFLVSFYNNEISEKSEIFDDQFSVERPDGSNFTLKIRSTKLEDSAMYFCASSKDRGEDKAFFGQGTRLTVV.

The V call is TRBV5-4, the J call TRBJ2-2; D is tentatively TRBD1 or TRBD2 (5 bases each). The germline CDR1 and CDR2 sequences are SGHNT and YYREEE (reference sequence). The CDR3 has 15 amino acids. V dropped 6 bases and J dropped 6 bases, with 18 bases sitting between them. The CDR3 loop is CASTSSARGAGELFF. The CDR3 DNA follows: TGTGCCAGCACTTCGTCCGCTAGGGGAGCCGGGGAGCTGTTTTTT.

This clone was seen at least ten times. The genes are TRBV27 and TRBJ2-7; D possibly corresponds to TRBD1 (5 bases). The V end lost 2 bases, the J end lost 4 bases, and 9 bases lay between the germline ends. Germline V CDR1 and CDR2: MNHEY, SMNVEV (reference sequence). The CDR3 contains 13 residues. CDR3 amino acids: CASSLTGFYEQYF. DNA for the CDR3: TGTGCCAGCAGTTTAACAGGATTTTACGAGCAGTACTTC.

This chain uses TRBV18 with TRBJ1-1; D is uncertain. CDR1 and CDR2 from the germline V gene are KGHSH and LQKENI. V was cut by 3 bases and J by 6 bases, with 11 bases left in between. The length of the CDR3 is 13 residues. CDR3 in amino acids: CASSPPMEAEAFF. CDR3 nucleotide sequence: TGTGCCAGCTCACCCCCCATGGAGGCTGAAGCTTTCTTT.

The table lists this clone with a count of one. V usage is TRBV28 and J usage is TRBJ2-5; 9 bases are shared with TRBD1. Germline V gene lookup returns CDR1 MDHEN and CDR2 SYDVKM. Trimming cost V 3 bases and J 7 bases; bases outside gene matches: 9. The CDR3 extends over 15 amino acids. CDR3 region: CASSFRDRVGGTQYF. The CDR3, as DNA: TGTGCCAGCAGTTTTAGGGACAGGGTAGGGGGGACCCAGTACTTC. The full variable domain, in which reference TRBV28 and TRBJ2-5 provide the parts outside the CDR3, is DVKVTQSSRYLVKRTGEKVFLECVQDMDHENMFWYRQDPGLGLRLIYFSYDVKMKEKGDIPEGYSVSREKKERFSLILESASTNQTSMYLCASSFRDRVGGTQYFGPGTRLLVL.

The V call is TRBV5-1, the J call TRBJ1-5; D is possibly TRBD1 (5 bases). CDR3 length equals 15 residues. Trimming cost V 1 base and J 1 base, with 9 bases left between them. CDR1 is SGHRS and CDR2 is YFSETQ in the germline V gene. The CDR3 spells CASSLQGLSNQPQHF. CDR3 nucleotides: TGCGCCAGCAGCTTGCAGGGTCTAAGCAATCAGCCCCAGCATTTT.

This sequence joins TRBV7-2 and TRBJ2-7, with no clear D. In germline, CDR1 is SGHTA, CDR2 FQGNSA. CDR3 length equals 14 residues. Deletions cut 5 bases from V and 7 bases from J, with 18 bases between. CDR3: CASSPGPIAREQYF. In DNA, the CDR3 is TGTGCCAGCAGCCCTGGCCCCATAGCTCGGGAGCAGTACTTC.

V and J are TRBV7-7 and TRBJ2-5; D is perhaps TRBD1 or TRBD2 (7 bases each). V lost 5 bases, J lost 1 base, and 14 bases lay in between. Germline V gives CDR1 SSHAT, CDR2 FNYEAQ (reference sequence). CDR3 length: 15 residues. The CDR3 protein is CASSPQGGAQETQYF. The CDR3 nucleotides read TGTGCCAGCAGCCCTCAGGGGGGGGCCCAAGAGACCCAGTACTTC.